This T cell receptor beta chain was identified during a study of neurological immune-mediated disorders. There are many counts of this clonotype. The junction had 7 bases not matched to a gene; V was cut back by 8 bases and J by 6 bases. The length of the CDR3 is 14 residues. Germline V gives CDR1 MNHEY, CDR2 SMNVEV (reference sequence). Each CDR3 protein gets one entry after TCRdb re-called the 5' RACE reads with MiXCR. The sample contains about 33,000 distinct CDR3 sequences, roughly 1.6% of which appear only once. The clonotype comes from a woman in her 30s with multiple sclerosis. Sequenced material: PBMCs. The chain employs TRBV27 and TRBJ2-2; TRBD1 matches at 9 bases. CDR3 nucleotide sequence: TGTGCCAGCCGCACAGGGGGCGTATCCGGGGAGCTGTTTTTT. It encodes CASRTGGVSGELFF.